This TCR beta chain was captured in a study of T cell changes during pregnancy in multiple sclerosis. Sequencing was performed with immunoSEQ multiplex PCR; in TCRdb, only in-frame clones are kept and a portion is missing. The sample records about 75,000 clones, 90% to 95% being singletons. The V gene end was trimmed by 5 bases and the J gene end by 3 bases; junction bases not matched to a gene: 8. This CDR3 region has 16 residues. Germline V gene data show CDR1 as MNHEY and CDR2 as SMNVEV (reference sequence). The source is a female donor with multiple sclerosis, enrolled in a pregnancy study. The chain has TRBV27 and TRBJ1-2; 11 positions match TRBD1. The sample consisted of CD4+ T cells from peripheral blood mononuclear cells, taken before pregnancy. This chain's CDR3 is CASSPTRTGGHYGYTF. CDR3 DNA sequence: TGTGCCAGCAGTCCAACAAGGACAGGGGGCCACTATGGCTACACCTTC.